This T cell receptor (beta chain) was sequenced during a study of T cell clonality in common variable immunodeficiency. This clone turned up a few times. What it binds is unknown. With the read ending 3 residues before the CDR3 end, the germline J gene is used to fill in that end. Regarding the study as a whole: Fewer deletions and N-nucleotide insertions were reportedly seen in common variable immunodeficiency TCR beta sequences. Compared with healthy controls, CVID subjects showed increased TCRbeta clonality, mostly in about a third. Fewer TCRbeta clones were shared among CVID subjects than controls.

V lost 6 bases and J 3 bases, leaving 21 bases between the germline ends. The length of the CDR3 is 16 residues. Germline CDR1 reads SNHLY; CDR2 reads FYNNEI. Assay: immunoSEQ multiplex PCR; the TCRdb copy retains only in-frame clones and omits some. Recorded here are under 40,000 clones, none singletons. This clonotype originated in a person aged 18 to 69 in good health. Sequences were obtained from peripheral blood mononuclear cells. The genes are TRBV2 and TRBJ2-7; TRBD1 might be the D (7 bases). CDR3 DNA (partial): TGTGCCAGCAGGTCACCACTCGGGACAGCGGGCTACGAG. Protein sequence: CASRSPLGTAGYE. The whole CDR3 is CASRSPLGTAGYEQYF.